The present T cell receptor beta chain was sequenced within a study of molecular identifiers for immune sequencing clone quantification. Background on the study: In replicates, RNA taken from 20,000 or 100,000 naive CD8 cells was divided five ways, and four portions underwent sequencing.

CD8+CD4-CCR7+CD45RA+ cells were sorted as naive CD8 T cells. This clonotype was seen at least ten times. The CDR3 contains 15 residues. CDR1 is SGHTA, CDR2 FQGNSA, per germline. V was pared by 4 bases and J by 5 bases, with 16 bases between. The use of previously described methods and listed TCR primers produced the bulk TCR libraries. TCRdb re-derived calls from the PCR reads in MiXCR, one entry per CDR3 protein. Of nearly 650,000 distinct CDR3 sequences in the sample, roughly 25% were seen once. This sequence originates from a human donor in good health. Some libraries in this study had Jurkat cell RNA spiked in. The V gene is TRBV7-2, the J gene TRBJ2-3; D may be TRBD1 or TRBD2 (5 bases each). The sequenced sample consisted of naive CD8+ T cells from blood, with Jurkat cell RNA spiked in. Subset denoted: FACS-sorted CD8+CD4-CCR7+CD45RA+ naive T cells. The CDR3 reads CASSSPGWGLDTQYF. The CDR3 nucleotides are TGTGCCAGCAGCTCCCCCGGTTGGGGGTTAGATACGCAGTATTTT.